Listed below are T cell receptor beta chains from one sample, sequenced in a study of shared clonotypes between healthy human individuals. TCRdb's table, derived via immunoSEQ multiplex PCR, lists solely in-frame clones and lacks some. The sample yields roughly 2,300,000 clones, less than 95% seen once. The specimen was naive CD4+ T cells from PBMCs. These receptors came from a young man in good health. Some clones in this sample may be carry-over from other donors' samples. The CDR3 runs from the conserved cysteine through the conserved F or W. The order of the fields is V gene, J gene, CDR3 protein.

TRBV20-1	TRBJ2-5	CSAGGQETQYF
TRBV11-2	TRBJ2-1	CASRRGQGVYNEQFF
TRBV5-1	TRBJ1-1	CASRGTATQSLNTEAFF
TRBV19	TRBJ1-5	CASSTSTGINQPQHF
TRBV6-4	TRBJ2-2	CASSDSFRTGELFF
TRBV5-6	TRBJ1-2	CASSLNGGLYGYTF
TRBV9	TRBJ2-7	CASSVGASGLYEQYF
TRBV7-3	TRBJ2-3	CASSDGGRRADTQYF
TRBV18	TRBJ2-1	CASSPPGYNEQFF
TRBV23-1	TRBJ2-3	CASGGGGRITDTQYF
TRBV19	TRBJ1-1	CASSIEQHTEAFF
TRBV18	TRBJ2-2	CASSPRGQVTGELFF
TRBV2	TRBJ2-7	CASSEQTYEQYF
TRBV18	TRBJ2-7	CASSPSINSYEQYF
TRBV6-5	TRBJ2-3	CASSFGIRTDTQYF
TRBV27	TRBJ2-1	CASSLFPAANEQFF
TRBV19	TRBJ2-1	CASSIGDRGSYEQFF
TRBV29-1	TRBJ2-7	CSSSTGAGEQYF
TRBV13	TRBJ2-7	CASSPGTAHYEQYF
TRBV4-2	TRBJ2-1	CASSYSGRSYNEQFF
TRBV4-3	TRBJ2-1	CASSRLFGLVSSYNEQFF
TRBV2	TRBJ2-1	CASTLRLWQATVELQFF
TRBV4-1	TRBJ1-3	CASSFRQNSGNTIYF
TRBV5-4	TRBJ2-7	CASSAAGPGGEQYF
TRBV29-1	TRBJ1-2	CSVEPQTGSYGYTF
TRBV28	TRBJ2-1	CASSSLGPGAYNEQFF
TRBV5-1	TRBJ2-7	CASSLVATVYEQYF
TRBV27	TRBJ1-4	CASSSLGTTNEKLFF
TRBV2	TRBJ1-4	CASSENQGFNEKLFF
TRBV5-1	TRBJ2-3	CASSNPSGSPDTQYF
TRBV2	TRBJ2-5	CASLRAGGETQYF
TRBV11-3	TRBJ2-5	CASSSGLAEQETQYF
TRBV10-3	TRBJ2-7	CAIRTGTGEGEQYF
TRBV6-5	TRBJ2-7	CASSYAGRWAYEQYF
TRBV4-2	TRBJ1-2	CASSQEEYRRRTGGYTF
TRBV27	TRBJ1-5	CATRTGNQPQHF
TRBV5-1	TRBJ2-1	CASSLPTGVTYNEQFF
TRBV19	TRBJ2-7	CASSMMAGRSYEQYF
TRBV30	TRBJ1-6	CAWSLSNSPLHF
TRBV28	TRBJ1-4	CASSPPKGGGEKLFF
TRBV7-2	TRBJ2-1	CASTLMSGRGNEQFF
TRBV28	TRBJ1-1	CASSMGRGRLGTEAFF
TRBV7-3	TRBJ2-3	CASSLTAAADTQYF
TRBV10-1	TRBJ1-5	CASSESRTGNVVPQHF
TRBV5-1	TRBJ2-3	CASSLLVLAGVSTDTQYF
TRBV6-1	TRBJ1-5	CASSERHQPQHF
TRBV12-5	TRBJ2-7	CASGLYGTYEQYF